Following are 18 T cell receptor beta chains from one sample sequenced in a study of response to subunit inactivated influenza vaccine. TCRdb called the RT-PCR reads again in MiXCR, with one record for every CDR3 protein. The data contain fewer than 400,000 distinct CDR3 sequences, just over 20% of them singletons. This specimen consisted of PBMCs from blood, obtained approximately 20 months after vaccination. The receptor source for this set is a man in his fifties or sixties who received an inactivated influenza vaccine.

This clonotype is medium-sized in the sample. The limits of the CDR3 on the DNA are not certain, so only TCRdb's listed CDR3 is given. The chain employs TRBV12-3 or TRBV12-4 and TRBJ2-7; the table calls TRBD2, which could not be checked here. With termini counted, the CDR3 has 15 amino acids. The CDR3 spells CASSSSASGTYEQYF.

This clonotype has more than one count but fewer than ten. V usage is TRBV29-1 and J usage is TRBJ2-1; weak D call: TRBD1 (6 bases). CDR1 is SQVTM, CDR2 ANQGSEA, per germline. This CDR3 comprises 12 residues. With 7 bases removed from V and 7 bases from J, the gap between germline ends came to 14 bases. CDR3 in DNA: TGCAGCGCTTCCTCGGACAGAAATGAGCAGTTCTTC. It specifies CSASSDRNEQFF.

Only a few counts were recorded for this clonotype. V usage is TRBV10-3 and J usage is TRBJ1-5; TRBD1 matches 9 bases. Germline V gene lookup returns CDR1 ENHRY and CDR2 SYGVKD. CDR3 length: 16 residues. Unmatched junction bases numbered 8, after V lost 2 bases and J lost 6 bases. The CDR3 sequence: CAISEHPGQGRQPQHF. In DNA, the CDR3 is TGTGCCATCAGTGAGCATCCGGGACAGGGTCGTCAGCCCCAGCATTTT.

The rearrangement links TRBV5-1 to TRBJ1-1; 7 bases match TRBD1. J lost 4 bases, V lost 5 bases, and 11 bases had no gene match. The CDR3 extends over 15 amino acids. The germline V gene encodes CDR1 SGHRS and CDR2 YFSETQ. This CDR3 is CASRAHRGGVTEAFF. As DNA, the CDR3 is TGCGCCAGCAGAGCACACAGGGGAGGGGTCACTGAAGCTTTCTTT.

This clonotype showed up many times. This chain links TRBV20-1 with TRBJ2-1; D remains ambiguous. There are 12 residues in the CDR3. Trimming stripped 4 bases from V and 9 bases from J, with 13 bases between. From germline, CDR1 is DFQATT and CDR2 SNEGSKA (reference sequence). CDR3 sequence: CSANPGGPEQFF. The DNA for the CDR3 is TGCAGTGCTAACCCGGGTGGACCTGAGCAGTTCTTC.

In its sample, this clonotype was seen a few times. The CDR3 DNA reads TGTGCCAGCAGCAAAACAGGTCCATACACTGAAGCTTTCTTT. It yields the protein CASSKTGPYTEAFF. This rearrangement joins TRBV27 to TRBJ1-1; maybe TRBD1 (5 bases). Between the trimmed V and J ends, which lost 6 bases and 3 bases, there was a span of 14 bases. The CDR3 sequence is 14 residues long. Per the germline V gene, CDR1 is MNHEY and CDR2 is SMNVEV (reference sequence).

The sample holds a few counts of this clonotype. The chain carries TRBV5-5 and TRBJ1-4; 10 nucleotides line up with TRBD1. In germline, CDR1 is SGHKS, CDR2 YYEKEE (reference sequence). With 4 bases clipped from V and 8 bases from J, the junction kept 8 bases outside the gene matches. The CDR3 runs 15 residues. CDR3 sequence: CASSISTGGLEKLFF. The CDR3 DNA is TGTGCCAGCAGCATATCGACAGGGGGCTTAGAAAAACTGTTTTTT. Together with reference TRBV5-5 and TRBJ1-4, the CDR3 gives the full variable domain: DAGVTQSPTHLIKTRGQQVTLRCSPISGHKSVSWYQQVLGQGPQFIFQYYEKEERGRGNFPDRFSARQFPNYSSELNVNALLLGDSALYLCASSISTGGLEKLFFGSGTQLSVL.

This clonotype has just a few counts. The chain has TRBV7-2 and TRBJ2-2; 8 bases fit TRBD1. Trimming at V came to 3 bases and at J to 0 bases, leaving 3 bases not matched to a gene. There are 16 residues in the CDR3. Looked up from germline, CDR1 is SGHTA and CDR2 is FQGNSA. In nucleotides, the CDR3 is TGTGCCAGCAGCTTCACAGGGGGTGCGAACACCGGGGAGCTGTTTTTT. As protein: CASSFTGGANTGELFF. The whole variable domain, filled in from reference TRBV7-2 and TRBJ2-2, reads GAGVSQSPSNKVTEKGKDVELRCDPISGHTALYWYRQSLGQGLEFLIYFQGNSAPDKSGLPSDRFSAERTGGSVSTLTIQRTQQEDSAVYLCASSFTGGANTGELFFGEGSRLTVL.

The chain combines TRBV21-1 with TRBJ2-5. TRBV21-1 is designated a pseudogene. This CDR3 region has 14 residues. The CDR3 region has the DNA TGTGCCAGCAGCAAAGTATTTACAGAAGAGACCCAGTACTTC. This codes for CASSKVFTEETQYF.

This clonotype was observed a single time. This may be a read error: a much more frequent sequence differs by one nucleotide. Because it lacks the conserved phenylalanine or tryptophan at the end, this CDR3 is likely a read error. CDR3 in amino acids: CASSLSGVDQPQHL. CDR3 in DNA: TGTGCCAGCAGCTTATCAGGCGTGGATCAGCCCCAGCATCTT. The chain recombines TRBV11-2 with TRBJ1-5, with D uncertain. V was pared by 2 bases and J by 5 bases, with 10 bases between. Germline loops: CDR1 SGHAT, CDR2 FQNNGV. This CDR3 contains 14 residues.

This chain uses TRBV3-1 with TRBJ2-7; D call uncertain. Germline-derived CDR1 and CDR2 are LGHDT and YNNKEL (reference sequence). The CDR3 runs 13 residues. The ends were cut back, 5 bases at V and 5 bases at J, with 13 bases in the middle. Here the CDR3 DNA reads TGTGCCAGCAGCTTCAAGGACCGGGACGAGCAGTACTTC. It is translated as CASSFKDRDEQYF.

The chain links TRBV14 to TRBJ1-2; D unclear. The CDR3 has 14 amino acids. With 3 bases removed from V and 8 bases from J, the gap between germline ends came to 16 bases. Germline CDR1 and CDR2: SGHDN and FVKESK. The CDR3 loop is CASSQTRTAGGYTF. As DNA, the CDR3 is TGTGCCAGCAGCCAGACCCGGACGGCTGGCGGCTACACCTTC.

The rearrangement uses TRBV6-2 or TRBV6-3 and TRBJ2-3; 14 nucleotides line up with TRBD2. CDR3 length: 17 amino acids. The junction had 9 bases not matched to a gene; V was cut back by 5 bases and J by 5 bases. In germline, CDR1 is MNHEY, CDR2 SVGEGT. The CDR3 bases are TGTGCCAGCAGTCCGGGACTAGCGGGAGTTTTCAAAGATACGCAGTATTTT. Protein: CASSPGLAGVFKDTQYF.

This rearrangement joins TRBV7-2 to TRBJ2-3; D may be TRBD1 or TRBD2 (6 bases each). Per the germline V gene, CDR1 is SGHTA and CDR2 is FQGNSA. The length of the CDR3 is 14 residues. The V gene lost 1 base and the J gene lost 7 bases, with 12 bases spanning the gap. The CDR3 sequence is CASSLERGTNTQYF. Written as DNA, the CDR3 is TGTGCCAGCAGCTTAGAACGGGGGACAAATACGCAGTATTTT.

This clonotype was counted between two and nine times. The rearrangement uses TRBV6-1 and TRBJ2-3; no definite D call. The CDR3 extends over 15 amino acids. Germline CDR1 and CDR2: MNHNS and SASEGT. V lost 3 bases to trimming and J lost 5 bases, with 15 bases between them. CDR3: CASSDRKGSVDTQYF. The CDR3 region has the DNA TGTGCCAGCAGTGATCGCAAGGGTTCGGTAGATACGCAGTATTTT.

V and J are TRBV28 and TRBJ1-4; D remains unclear. This CDR3 region has 15 residues. V was cut by 7 bases and J by 0 bases, with 12 bases left in between. Germline CDR1 is MDHEN and CDR2 is SYDVKM. CDR3 sequence (DNA): TGTGCCAGCACCGTAGGCGGTACAACTAATGAAAAACTGTTTTTT. Its protein product is CASTVGGTTNEKLFF.

This clonotype was counted only a few times. The rearrangement uses TRBV28 and TRBJ2-7; D perhaps matches TRBD1 (6 bases). Germline values: CDR1 MDHEN, CDR2 SYDVKM. This CDR3 contains 15 residues. V was cut by 7 bases and J by 3 bases, with 19 bases left in between. The CDR3 bases are TGTGCCAGCAAATGGGGGCGAGGACAGTACTACGAGCAGTACTTC. Encoded protein: CASKWGRGQYYEQYF.

V usage is TRBV28 and J usage is TRBJ2-1; D perhaps matches TRBD1 (6 bases). Trimming cost V 5 bases and J 3 bases, with 14 bases left between them. This CDR3 is 15 amino acids long. Germline-derived CDR1 and CDR2 are MDHEN and SYDVKM. The CDR3 DNA sequence: TGTGCCAGCAGTCCTCGGACAGATCTCTACAATGAGCAGTTCTTC. Translating gives CASSPRTDLYNEQFF.